These T cell receptor beta chains were read from a single sample in a study of blood T cell repertoires in COVID-19. Libraries were prepared by immunoSEQ multiplex PCR; TCRdb keeps only in-frame clonotypes and omits some of them. The data hold about 150,000 clones, with roughly 89% observed a single time. Sample: PBMCs or T cells enriched from blood (not recorded which). These TCRs come from a middle-aged man who had recovered from COVID-19. Each CDR3 is given with its conserved first and last residue. The D gene is left open where the match is weak. Clone size is given for some rows only: seen once, a few or many times, or a class if the clone is expanded.

>.|TRBV9|TRBJ2-7|.
CASSASGGLEQYF
TGTGCCAGCAGCGCCTCGGGTGGCCTCGAGCAGTACTTC
>TRBD1|TRBV25-1|TRBJ2-3|.
CASRGGSTDTQYF
TGTGCCAGCAGAGGGGGCAGCACAGATACGCAGTATTTT
>TRBD1|TRBV28|TRBJ1-2|.
CASSLTGGLGGYTF
TGTGCCAGCAGTTTGACAGGGGGTTTGGGAGGCTACACCTTC
>TRBD1|TRBV28|TRBJ2-2|.
CASSLPGGTGELFF
TGTGCCAGCAGTTTACCAGGGGGCACTGGGGAGCTGTTTTTT
>TRBD1|TRBV28|TRBJ2-6|.
CASSLLDRDRANVLTF
TGTGCCAGCAGTTTGTTGGACAGGGATAGGGCCAACGTCCTGACTTTC
>TRBD2|TRBV7-7|TRBJ2-1|.
CASSLGLADYNEQFF
TGTGCCAGCAGCTTGGGACTAGCGGATTACAATGAGCAGTTCTTC
>.|TRBV29-1|TRBJ2-5|once
CSSPTPGEETQYF
TGCAGCTCACCCACCCCAGGGGAAGAGACCCAGTACTTC
>.|TRBV5-5|TRBJ2-1|.
CASSLGRVFYNEQFF
TGTGCCAGCAGCTTGGGCAGGGTGTTCTACAATGAGCAGTTCTTC
>TRBD2|TRBV5-6|TRBJ2-1|few
CASSRALAAYNEQFF
TGTGCCAGCAGCCGGGCACTAGCGGCCTACAATGAGCAGTTCTTC
>TRBD2|TRBV28|TRBJ2-7|once
CASGSVGGGRYEQYF
TGTGCCAGCGGGTCTGTGGGCGGGGGACGCTACGAGCAGTACTTC
>TRBD2|TRBV19|TRBJ2-3|.
CASSIAAGGRNTDTQYF
TGTGCCAGTAGTATAGCTGCCGGGGGGAGAAACACAGATACGCAGTATTTT
>.|TRBV23-1|TRBJ1-5|once
CASTSRSNQPQHF
TGCGCCAGCACATCGAGGAGCAATCAGCCCCAGCATTTT
>TRBD1|TRBV6-5|TRBJ1-2|.
CASTRTGFNYGYTF
TGTGCCAGCACACGGACAGGCTTTAACTATGGCTACACCTTC
>TRBD2|TRBV19|TRBJ2-1|.
CASSFPTSGRYNEQFF
TGTGCCAGTAGTTTTCCGACTAGCGGGAGATACAATGAGCAGTTCTTC
>TRBD1|TRBV18|TRBJ1-1|.
CASSGDSNTEAFF
TGTGCCAGCTCAGGGGACAGTAACACTGAAGCTTTCTTT
>TRBD1|TRBV2|TRBJ2-5|.
CASSPWDREETQYF
TGTGCCAGCAGCCCCTGGGACAGGGAAGAGACCCAGTACTTC
>TRBD2|TRBV15|TRBJ2-2|.
CATSRSGGNTGELFF
TGTGCCACCAGCAGAAGCGGGGGGAACACCGGGGAGCTGTTTTTT
>.|TRBV9|TRBJ1-5|.
CASSGEGNQPQHF
TGTGCCAGCAGCGGGGAGGGCAATCAGCCCCAGCATTTT
>TRBD2|TRBV7-2|TRBJ2-7|.
CASDWSGTYEQYF
TGTGCCAGTGATTGGAGCGGGACTTACGAGCAGTACTTC
>.|TRBV19|TRBJ1-1|.
CASSPRGLITVEAFF
TGTGCCAGTAGTCCGAGAGGGTTAATTACGGTTGAAGCTTTCTTT
>.|TRBV4-1|TRBJ1-2|.
CASSLGILERYTF
TGCGCCAGCAGCCTCGGCATACTAGAACGCTACACCTTC
>TRBD2|TRBV7-2|TRBJ2-5|few
CASSRTSGSRETQYF
TGTGCCAGCAGCCGGACTAGCGGGAGCCGGGAGACCCAGTACTTC
>.|TRBV19|TRBJ2-1|.
CASFEPGPAGNEQFF
TGTGCCAGTTTCGAACCGGGACCCGCGGGGAATGAGCAGTTCTTC
>.|TRBV5-4|TRBJ1-4|.
CASSFRQAATNEKLFF
TGTGCCAGCAGCTTTCGACAGGCGGCAACTAATGAAAAACTGTTTTTT
>TRBD2|TRBV7-2|TRBJ2-3|few
CASSSRLAGSTDTQYF
TGTGCCAGCAGCTCTAGGCTAGCGGGTAGCACAGATACGCAGTATTTT
>.|TRBV7-2|TRBJ1-5|.
CASSFGRGGNQPQHF
TGTGCCAGCAGCTTCGGCAGGGGTGGCAATCAGCCCCAGCATTTT
>.|TRBV20-1|TRBJ2-3|.
CSAYTADTQYF
TGCAGTGCCTACACAGCAGATACGCAGTATTTT
>TRBD2|TRBV6-6|TRBJ2-2|.
CASSYVAGYTGELFF
TGTGCCAGCAGTTACGTAGCGGGTTACACCGGGGAGCTGTTTTTT
>.|TRBV7-6|TRBJ2-4|.
CASSLGLAAKNIQYF
TGTGCCAGCAGCTTAGGTCTAGCGGCCAAAAACATTCAGTACTTC
>.|TRBV6-2/TRBV6-3|TRBJ2-5|.
CASSPRDKETQYF
TGTGCCAGCAGTCCCCGGGACAAAGAGACCCAGTACTTC
>TRBD2|TRBV7-2|TRBJ2-7|few
CASSFSGTYEQYF
TGTGCCAGCAGCTTTAGCGGGACCTACGAGCAGTACTTC
>.|TRBV11-2|TRBJ1-6|.
CASSLVPGHYNSPLHF
TGTGCCAGCAGCTTAGTTCCGGGACACTATAATTCACCCCTCCACTTT
>TRBD1|TRBV4-2|TRBJ1-2|.
CASSQEGNNRGGYTF
TGTGCCAGCAGCCAAGAGGGGAACAACAGGGGCGGCTACACCTTC
>.|TRBV7-9|TRBJ1-5|.
CASSLVSADQPQHF
TGTGCCAGCAGCTTAGTTAGTGCCGATCAGCCCCAGCATTTT
>TRBD2|TRBV2|TRBJ2-3|.
CASSEARTSGTDTQYF
TGTGCCAGCAGTGAAGCCCGGACTAGCGGCACAGATACGCAGTATTTT
>.|TRBV24-1|TRBJ1-2|.
CATSDKAYGYTF
TGTGCCACCAGTGATAAAGCCTATGGCTACACCTTC
>TRBD2|TRBV6-1|TRBJ2-7|.
CASSEEASGSREQYF
TGTGCCAGCAGTGAAGAGGCTAGCGGGAGTCGCGAGCAGTACTTC
>.|TRBV7-3|TRBJ2-2|.
CASSLPGSGELFF
TGTGCCAGCAGCCTGCCGGGGAGCGGGGAGCTGTTTTTT
>.|TRBV27|TRBJ1-6|.
CASSAKGGWYSPLHF
TGTGCCAGCAGTGCGAAAGGGGGTTGGTATTCACCCCTCCACTTT
>.|TRBV7-2|TRBJ1-5|.
CASSLVGGQPQHF
TGTGCCAGCAGCTTAGTGGGAGGCCAGCCCCAGCATTTT
>TRBD1|TRBV11-2|TRBJ2-3|.
CASSSWTGGDTQYF
TGTGCCAGCAGCTCTTGGACAGGGGGGGATACGCAGTATTTT
>.|TRBV27|TRBJ1-5|.
CASSPYEPHQPQHF
TGTGCCAGCAGTCCTTACGAGCCCCATCAGCCCCAGCATTTT
>TRBD1|TRBV9|TRBJ1-2|.
CASSPDRGQRGYTF
TGTGCCAGCAGCCCGGACAGGGGGCAGAGAGGCTACACCTTC
>TRBD1|TRBV7-3|TRBJ2-3|.
CASSFGQGVNTDTQYF
TGTGCCAGCAGCTTTGGACAGGGGGTAAACACAGATACGCAGTATTTT
>.|TRBV28|TRBJ1-3|.
CASSLLGVGGNTIYF
TGTGCCAGCAGTTTATTGGGCGTCGGTGGAAACACCATATATTTT
>TRBD1|TRBV27|TRBJ1-2|.
CASSSLSGTARGYTF
TGTGCCAGCAGCAGTCTTTCCGGGACAGCCAGGGGCTACACCTTC